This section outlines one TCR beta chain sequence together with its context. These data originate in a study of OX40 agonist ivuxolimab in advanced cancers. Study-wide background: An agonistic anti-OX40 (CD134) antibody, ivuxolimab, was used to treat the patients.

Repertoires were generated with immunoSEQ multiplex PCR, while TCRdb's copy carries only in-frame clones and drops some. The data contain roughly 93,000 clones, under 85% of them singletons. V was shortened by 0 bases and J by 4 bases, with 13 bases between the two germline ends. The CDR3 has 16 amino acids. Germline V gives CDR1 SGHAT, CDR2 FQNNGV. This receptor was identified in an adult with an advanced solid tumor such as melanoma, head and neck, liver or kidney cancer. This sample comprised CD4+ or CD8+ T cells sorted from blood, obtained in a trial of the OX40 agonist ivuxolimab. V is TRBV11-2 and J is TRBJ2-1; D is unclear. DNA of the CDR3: TGTGCCAGCAGCTTAGATCTAGGCGGATCTTACAATGAGCAGTTCTTC. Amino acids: CASSLDLGGSYNEQFF.